This T cell receptor beta chain was identified in a study of blood T cell repertoires in COVID-19. On the study more broadly: Sources were T cells, B-cell-depleted T cells, or PBMCs; the material itself was cDNA or gDNA.

In Seattle, patients joined the study during active infection and were tracked longitudinally. Profiling relied on immunoSEQ multiplex PCR, and the TCRdb table lists in-frame clones only, not all of them. The sample comprises fewer than 250,000 clones, roughly 82% of which are singletons, and 5.5% to 6.5% rests with the top ten. There are 16 residues in the CDR3. Germline V gene lookup returns CDR1 LGHNA and CDR2 YSLEER. Trimming cost V 0 bases and J 2 bases, with 12 bases left between them. The source of this sequence is an elderly woman with COVID-19, enrolled during active disease. Input material: peripheral blood. This chain connects TRBV4-3 to TRBJ2-3, with D tentatively TRBD2 (5 bases). The CDR3 bases are TGCGCCAGCAGCCAAGATAAGGAGCGGACCACAGATACGCAGTATTTT. Amino acids: CASSQDKERTTDTQYF.